This TCR beta chain was recorded in a study of blood T cell repertoires in COVID-19. The overall study: In each case, the material was cDNA or gDNA derived from T cells, B-cell-depleted T cells, or PBMCs.

TCRdb's copy holds only in-frame clones and misses some; the assay was immunoSEQ multiplex PCR. Of approximately 150,000 clones listed, roughly 80% are singletons. CDR1 SGHDT and CDR2 YYEEEE come from the germline V gene. The CDR3 has 14 residues. The V end was cut by 0 bases, the J end by 4 bases, with 10 bases between. The rearrangement links TRBV5-6 to TRBJ2-5; perhaps TRBD2 as D (5 bases). The sequence was collected from a man in his 70s who had recovered from COVID-19. Sequencing was performed on peripheral blood. CDR3 nucleotides: TGTGCCAGCAGCTTGGCCGGTGGGAGAGAGACCCAGTACTTC. Its protein product is CASSLAGGRETQYF.